One and the same sample provided the 31 T cell receptor beta chains below, sequenced in a study of identifying expanded T cells in peripheral blood. The protocol was immunoSEQ multiplex PCR, while the TCRdb copy is restricted to in-frame clones and leaves out a portion. The table includes roughly 100,000 clones, 88% detected once. Sequencing was performed on blood. The source is a person between 18 and 69 years old in good health.

This clone showed up just once. The chain couples TRBV19 to TRBJ2-7; weak D call: TRBD1 (7 bases). CDR3 length equals 16 residues. Trimming pared 3 bases from V and 5 bases from J, leaving 20 bases between. Per the germline V gene, CDR1 is LNHDA and CDR2 is SQIVND (reference sequence). The DNA for the CDR3 is TGTGCCAGTAGTATGAGAGGAGGGACAGAGGCCCACGAGCAGTACTTC. It codes for CASSMRGGTEAHEQYF. The variable domain in full, with the rest retrieved from reference TRBV19 and TRBJ2-7, is DGGITQSPKYLFRKEGQNVTLSCEQNLNHDAMYWYRQDPGQGLRLIYYSQIVNDFQKGDIAEGYSVSREKKESFPLTVTSAQKNPTAFYLCASSMRGGTEAHEQYFGPGTRLTVT.

The chain carries TRBV10-1 and TRBJ1-4; D perhaps matches TRBD1 (5 bases). Between the trimmed V and J ends, which lost 0 bases and 0 bases, there was a span of 17 bases. The CDR3 extends over 19 amino acids. Germline CDR1 WNHNN, CDR2 SYGVQD (reference sequence). CDR3 sequence reads: CASSESRGSGFATNEKLFF. CDR3 sequence (DNA): TGCGCCAGCAGTGAGTCGAGGGGTTCAGGATTCGCAACTAATGAAAAACTGTTTTTT.

The V gene is TRBV4-1, the J gene TRBJ2-1; D gene unclear. The CDR3 length is 15 residues. Trimming removed 0 bases from V and 3 bases from J, with 9 bases in between. The germline V gene has CDR1 MGHRA and CDR2 YSYEKL. This chain's CDR3 is CASSQDLASYNEQFF. CDR3 coding DNA: TGCGCCAGCAGCCAAGACTTGGCTAGCTACAATGAGCAGTTCTTC.

The chain couples TRBV6-1 to TRBJ1-6; D unclear. Germline CDR1 reads MNHNS; CDR2 reads SASEGT. Between the trimmed V and J ends, which lost 1 base and 14 bases, there was a span of 12 bases. The CDR3 covers 13 residues. CDR3 DNA: TGTGCCAGCAGTGAAGGTGGGAGGGCGACCCTCCACTTT. It codes for CASSEGGRATLHF.

The chain recombines TRBV18 with TRBJ2-7, with D perhaps matching TRBD1 or TRBD2 (5 bases each). The germline V and J ends were trimmed by 2 bases and 0 bases, with 17 bases remaining between them. Per the germline V gene, CDR1 is KGHSH and CDR2 is LQKENI. The CDR3 consists of 17 residues. CDR3 nucleotide sequence: TGTGCCAGCTCACCAGTGGGGGAAGGCGGACCCTCCTACGAGCAGTACTTC. Its protein is CASSPVGEGGPSYEQYF. Full variable domain (rest looked up from reference TRBV18 and TRBJ2-7): NAGVMQNPRHLVRRRGQEARLRCSPMKGHSHVYWYRQLPEEGLKFMVYLQKENIIDESGMPKERFSAEFPKEGPSILRIQQVVRGDSAAYFCASSPVGEGGPSYEQYFGPGTRLTVT.

The CDR3 DNA reads as TGTGCCTGGATTGGGGGGAGGGCTGAAGCTTTCTTT. Translating gives CAWIGGRAEAFF. This chain uses TRBV30 with TRBJ1-1, with D perhaps matching TRBD1 (5 bases). CDR1 and CDR2 from the germline V gene are GTSNPN and SVGIG (reference sequence). The CDR3 has 12 amino acids. Trimming pared 4 bases from V and 6 bases from J, leaving 12 bases between.

This rearrangement joins TRBV10-3 to TRBJ1-6; no clear D gene. Trimming removed 0 bases at V and 0 bases at J, with 6 bases between. The CDR3 spans 16 residues. Germline assignment: CDR1 ENHRY and CDR2 SYGVKD. CDR3 DNA sequence: TGTGCCATCAGTGAGTCAGTAAGCTCCTATAATTCACCCCTCCACTTT. Translation gives CAISESVSSYNSPLHF.

This clone has a handful of counts. This sequence joins TRBV5-1 and TRBJ1-2; 8 positions match TRBD1. The CDR3 has 14 residues. The V gene end was trimmed by 3 bases and the J gene end by 4 bases; junction bases not matched to a gene: 5. Per the germline V gene, CDR1 is SGHRS and CDR2 is YFSETQ. CDR3 DNA sequence: TGCGCCAGCAGCTCAAGACAGGGGCTCTATGGCTACACCTTC. This gives the protein CASSSRQGLYGYTF. The full variable domain, its missing parts supplied by reference TRBV5-1 and TRBJ1-2, is KAGVTQTPRYLIKTRGQQVTLSCSPISGHRSVSWYQQTPGQGLQFLFEYFSETQRNKGNFPGRFSGRQFSNSRSEMNVSTLELGDSALYLCASSSRQGLYGYTFGSGTRLTVV.

This chain connects TRBV5-1 to TRBJ2-3, with 7 bases fitting TRBD1. The CDR3 covers 17 residues. Germline-derived CDR1 and CDR2 are SGHRS and YFSETQ. V trimming: 0 bases; J trimming: 1 base; junction bases outside the gene matches: 8. CDR3 bases: TGCGCCAGCAGCTTGGTAGGCCCAGGGGGTGGCACAGATACGCAGTATTTT. This translates into CASSLVGPGGGTDTQYF. Based on the CDR3 plus reference TRBV5-1 and TRBJ2-3, the full variable domain is KAGVTQTPRYLIKTRGQQVTLSCSPISGHRSVSWYQQTPGQGLQFLFEYFSETQRNKGNFPGRFSGRQFSNSRSEMNVSTLELGDSALYLCASSLVGPGGGTDTQYFGPGTRLTVL.

The gene calls are TRBV7-8 and TRBJ2-2; 9 nucleotides agree with TRBD2. Germline assignment: CDR1 SGHVS and CDR2 FQNEAQ. This CDR3 region has 18 residues. V shed 5 bases and J 3 bases; nucleotides not matched to a gene: 13. The chain's CDR3 is CASSPRRRGREDTGELFF. In nucleotides, the CDR3 is TGTGCCAGCAGCCCAAGGAGACGCGGGAGGGAAGACACCGGGGAGCTGTTTTTT.

The chain joins TRBV19 to TRBJ2-7; tentatively, D is TRBD1 (5 bases). This CDR3 is built from 14 residues. V shed 3 bases and J shed 2 bases, with 11 bases lying between them. Per germline, CDR1 LNHDA and CDR2 SQIVND (reference sequence). The CDR3 nucleotides are TGTGCCAGTAGTATTGACAGCCTTACCTACGAGCAGTACTTC. This translates into CASSIDSLTYEQYF.

The CDR3, as DNA: TGTGCCAGCAGCGTAGGGGGGCTAGCGGGAGGGCCGGGTGAGCAGTTCTTC. Translated, it gives CASSVGGLAGGPGEQFF. The chain joins TRBV9 to TRBJ2-1; 12 bases line up with TRBD2. The J segment lost 9 bases and the V segment lost 0 bases, leaving 10 bases of the junction unmatched. The CDR3 spans 17 residues. CDR1 is SGDLS and CDR2 is YYNGEE in the germline V gene.

This chain connects TRBV9 to TRBJ2-5; D is possibly TRBD2 (5 bases). With 0 bases removed from V and 0 bases from J, the gap between germline ends came to 9 bases. CDR3 length equals 15 residues. CDR1 and CDR2 from the germline V gene are SGDLS and YYNGEE. Here the CDR3 DNA reads TGTGCCAGCAGCGTAGGAGCGGCGGACCAAGAGACCCAGTACTTC. Its translation: CASSVGAADQETQYF.

This sequence joins TRBV28 and TRBJ2-4, with D possibly being TRBD2 (7 bases). The CDR3 consists of 12 residues. In germline, CDR1 is MDHEN, CDR2 SYDVKM. Trimming took 7 bases from V and 9 from J, leaving 13 bases between them. CDR3 nucleotide sequence: TGTGCCAGCAATTCGGGGGGCCGCATTCAGTACTTC. Its protein product is CASNSGGRIQYF. The complete variable domain, with remaining parts taken from reference TRBV28 and TRBJ2-4, reads DVKVTQSSRYLVKRTGEKVFLECVQDMDHENMFWYRQDPGLGLRLIYFSYDVKMKEKGDIPEGYSVSREKKERFSLILESASTNQTSMYLCASNSGGRIQYFGAGTRLSVL.

This clone occurred once. This sequence joins TRBV6-1 and TRBJ1-2; a weak D match, TRBD1 (6 bases). The V gene lost 3 bases and the J gene lost 1 base, with 21 bases spanning the gap. The CDR3 extends over 18 amino acids. The germline gives CDR1 MNHNS, CDR2 SASEGT. CDR3 region: CASSDRTLRGMLNYGYTF. As DNA, the CDR3 is TGTGCCAGCAGTGATCGGACACTGAGGGGGATGCTTAACTATGGCTACACCTTC.

In regard to this clone: Other DNA sequences in the sample encode the same CDR3. V is TRBV11-2 and J is TRBJ2-7; 8 bases map to TRBD1. The germline V gene encodes CDR1 SGHAT and CDR2 FQNNGV. CDR3 length equals 14 residues. Trimming cost V 1 base and J 3 bases; bases outside gene matches: 2. This CDR3 reads CASSLGGQGYEQYF. The CDR3 nucleotides read TGTGCCAGCAGCTTAGGTGGACAGGGCTACGAGCAGTACTTC.

This rearrangement joins TRBV4-1 to TRBJ1-5, with D perhaps matching TRBD1 (6 bases). CDR3 size: 16 residues. Germline CDR1 MGHRA, CDR2 YSYEKL. Trimming shortened V by 4 bases and J by 2 bases, and 15 bases separated the two germline ends. This CDR3 is CASSPPTGSGNQPQHF. The CDR3 DNA follows: TGCGCCAGCAGCCCGCCCACAGGGTCCGGCAATCAGCCCCAGCATTTT.

The chain employs TRBV20-1 and TRBJ1-3, with D hard to call. Germline CDR1 DFQATT, CDR2 SNEGSKA (reference sequence). The CDR3 loop spans 11 amino acids. V lost 4 bases to trimming and J lost 3 bases, with 4 bases between them. The CDR3: CSAIYGNTIYF. The DNA of the CDR3 is TGCAGTGCTATATATGGAAACACCATATATTTT.

This chain joins TRBV7-9 and TRBJ2-5, with a possible D match to TRBD1 (5 bases). Germline lookup yields CDR1 SEHNR and CDR2 FQNEAQ (reference sequence). V lost 2 bases and J 2 bases, leaving 9 bases between the germline ends. This CDR3 is 14 amino acids long. In DNA form, the CDR3 reads TGTGCCAGCAGCTTAAAGCAGGGACAAGAGACCCAGTACTTC. Its protein product is CASSLKQGQETQYF.

The V and J genes are TRBV19 and TRBJ2-6; 9 bases fit TRBD1. The germline V gene has CDR1 LNHDA and CDR2 SQIVND (reference sequence). CDR3 size: 16 residues. The J segment lost 2 bases and the V segment lost 6 bases, leaving 5 bases of the junction unmatched. The CDR3 DNA is TGTGCCAGTAGGGACAGGGGAGCTCCTGGGGCCAACGTCCTGACTTTC. Residues: CASRDRGAPGANVLTF. Together with reference TRBV19 and TRBJ2-6, the CDR3 gives the full variable domain: DGGITQSPKYLFRKEGQNVTLSCEQNLNHDAMYWYRQDPGQGLRLIYYSQIVNDFQKGDIAEGYSVSREKKESFPLTVTSAQKNPTAFYLCASRDRGAPGANVLTFGAGSRLTVL.

The sample holds a few counts of this clone. The rearrangement links TRBV5-1 to TRBJ1-2; no definite D call. There are 14 residues in the CDR3. Trimming stripped 4 bases from V and 8 bases from J, with 18 bases between. CDR1 SGHRS and CDR2 YFSETQ come from the germline V gene. CDR3 sequence: CASSTSEGMDGYTF. The DNA for the CDR3 is TGCGCCAGCAGCACCTCAGAAGGGATGGACGGCTACACCTTC.

The chain uses TRBV7-9 and TRBJ2-2; 8 nucleotides agree with TRBD1. CDR1 and CDR2 from the germline V gene are SEHNR and FQNEAQ (reference sequence). J gave up 3 bases and V 2 bases, and 8 bases lay outside the gene matches. The CDR3 length is 17 residues. The CDR3 DNA is TGTGCCAGCAGCTTAAATATCGGCAGGGGGCACACCGGGGAGCTGTTTTTT. It specifies CASSLNIGRGHTGELFF.

The V and J genes are TRBV9 and TRBJ1-5, with TRBD1 matching over 7 bases. Germline V gives CDR1 SGDLS, CDR2 YYNGEE. The CDR3 loop spans 18 amino acids. V was clipped by 4 bases and J by 1 base; unmatched bases: 14. The CDR3 is CASSSRLDREWSNQPQHF. The CDR3 nucleotides read TGTGCCAGCAGCTCACGTCTCGACAGGGAGTGGAGCAATCAGCCCCAGCATTTT.

V is TRBV5-1 and J is TRBJ2-2; D possibly matches TRBD1 or TRBD2 (6 bases each). The CDR3 covers 16 residues. The V and J ends lost 0 bases and 2 bases respectively, with 11 bases between them. Germline assignment: CDR1 SGHRS and CDR2 YFSETQ. The CDR3 DNA reads as TGCGCCAGCAGCTTGGAGACGGGGGCAAACACCGGGGAGCTGTTTTTT. Its translation: CASSLETGANTGELFF. The variable domain in full, completed from reference TRBV5-1 and TRBJ2-2, reads KAGVTQTPRYLIKTRGQQVTLSCSPISGHRSVSWYQQTPGQGLQFLFEYFSETQRNKGNFPGRFSGRQFSNSRSEMNVSTLELGDSALYLCASSLETGANTGELFFGEGSRLTVL.

The chain employs TRBV5-1 and TRBJ2-1, with D hard to call. Germline V gene data show CDR1 as SGHRS and CDR2 as YFSETQ. V shed 4 bases and J shed 8 bases, with 7 bases lying between them. This CDR3 contains 11 residues. CDR3 in DNA: TGCGCCAGCAGCCTCAACTATGAGCAGTTCTTC. This translates into CASSLNYEQFF.

This clone was seen once. The chain uses TRBV29-1 and TRBJ2-7; 8 nucleotides align to TRBD1. The germline gives CDR1 SQVTM, CDR2 ANQGSEA. The J segment lost 0 bases and the V segment lost 2 bases, leaving 6 bases of the junction unmatched. This CDR3 comprises 15 residues. CDR3 sequence: CSVELAGGPSYEQYF. The CDR3 coding sequence is TGCAGCGTTGAATTGGCAGGGGGCCCCTCCTACGAGCAGTACTTC.

CDR3 protein: CASSSPPGNTEAFF. The CDR3 DNA is TGTGCCAGCAGTTCCCCTCCAGGTAACACTGAAGCTTTCTTT. J is TRBJ1-1 and V is TRBV28; the D is unclear. CDR1 is MDHEN, CDR2 SYDVKM, per germline. V gave up 4 bases and J gave up 2 bases, with 11 bases separating them. The length of the CDR3 is 14 residues. Based on the CDR3 plus reference TRBV28 and TRBJ1-1, the full variable domain is DVKVTQSSRYLVKRTGEKVFLECVQDMDHENMFWYRQDPGLGLRLIYFSYDVKMKEKGDIPEGYSVSREKKERFSLILESASTNQTSMYLCASSSPPGNTEAFFGQGTRLTVV.

The chain combines TRBV9 with TRBJ2-3; D not resolved. Germline CDR1 is SGDLS and CDR2 is YYNGEE. The CDR3 totals 14 residues. Trimming pared 2 bases from V and 6 bases from J, leaving 13 bases between. The CDR3 sequence is CASSVRVVRDTQYF. The DNA for the CDR3 is TGTGCCAGCAGCGTCCGGGTCGTGAGGGATACGCAGTATTTT. Supplemented by reference TRBV9 and TRBJ2-3, the full variable domain reads DSGVTQTPKHLITATGQRVTLRCSPRSGDLSVYWYQQSLDQGLQFLIQYYNGEERAKGNILERFSAQQFPDLHSELNLSSLELGDSALYFCASSVRVVRDTQYFGPGTRLTVL.

The gene calls are TRBV28 and TRBJ1-4, with 8 bases matching TRBD1. Germline V CDR1 and CDR2: MDHEN, SYDVKM. CDR3 length: 15 residues. J gave up 9 bases and V 4 bases, and 10 bases lay outside the gene matches. The CDR3 DNA reads TGTGCCAGCAGTTGGGGGGCGGGACAGGCTAAAAAACTGTTTTTT. Amino acids: CASSWGAGQAKKLFF.

This clone was recorded a few times. The chain links TRBV18 to TRBJ1-2, with 8 bases identical to TRBD1. After removal of 6 bases from V and 3 bases from J, the junction contained 3 bases not matched to a gene. CDR1 KGHSH and CDR2 LQKENI come from the germline V gene. The CDR3 sequence is 13 residues long. The CDR3 reads CASSGQGDYGYTF. The CDR3 region has the DNA TGTGCCAGCTCCGGACAGGGTGACTATGGCTACACCTTC.

The V call is TRBV28, the J call TRBJ2-7; TRBD1 agrees at 11 bases. Germline-derived CDR1 and CDR2 are MDHEN and SYDVKM. CDR3 length: 15 residues. After removal of 5 bases from V and 5 bases from J, the junction contained 8 bases not matched to a gene. CDR3 sequence: CASSTRGQGANEQYF. The CDR3 DNA follows: TGTGCCAGCAGTACCCGTGGACAGGGGGCTAACGAGCAGTACTTC. Looking up the rest from reference TRBV28 and TRBJ2-7 gives the full variable domain: DVKVTQSSRYLVKRTGEKVFLECVQDMDHENMFWYRQDPGLGLRLIYFSYDVKMKEKGDIPEGYSVSREKKERFSLILESASTNQTSMYLCASSTRGQGANEQYFGPGTRLTVT.